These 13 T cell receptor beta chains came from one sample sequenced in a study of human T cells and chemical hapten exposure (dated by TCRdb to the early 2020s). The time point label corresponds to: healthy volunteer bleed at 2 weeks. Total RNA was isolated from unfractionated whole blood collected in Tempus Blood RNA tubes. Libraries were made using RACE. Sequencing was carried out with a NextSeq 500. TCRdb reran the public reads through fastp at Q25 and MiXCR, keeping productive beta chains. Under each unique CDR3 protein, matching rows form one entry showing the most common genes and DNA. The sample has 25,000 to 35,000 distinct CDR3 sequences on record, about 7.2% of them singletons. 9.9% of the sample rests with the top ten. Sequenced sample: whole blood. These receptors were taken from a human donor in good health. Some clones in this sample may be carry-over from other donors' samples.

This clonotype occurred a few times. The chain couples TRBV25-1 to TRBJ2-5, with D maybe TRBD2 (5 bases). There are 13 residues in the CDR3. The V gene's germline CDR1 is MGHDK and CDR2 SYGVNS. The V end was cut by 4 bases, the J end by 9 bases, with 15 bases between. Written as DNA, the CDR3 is TGTGCCAGCAGTGTAACGGGGAGTCAGGCCCAGTACTTC. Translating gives CASSVTGSQAQYF.

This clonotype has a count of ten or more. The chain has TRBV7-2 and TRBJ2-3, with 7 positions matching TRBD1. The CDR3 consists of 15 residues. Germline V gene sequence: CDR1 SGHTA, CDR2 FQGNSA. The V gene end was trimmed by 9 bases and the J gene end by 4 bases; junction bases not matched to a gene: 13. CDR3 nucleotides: TGTGCCAGTAACGTCCAGGGGGTGAGTCCAGATACGCAGTATTTT. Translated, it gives CASNVQGVSPDTQYF.

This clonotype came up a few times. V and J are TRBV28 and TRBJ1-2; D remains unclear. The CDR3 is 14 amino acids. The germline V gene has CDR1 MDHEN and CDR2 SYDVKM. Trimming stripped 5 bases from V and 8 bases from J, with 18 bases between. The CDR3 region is CASSPIGPGGGYTF. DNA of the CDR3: TGTGCCAGCAGTCCCATAGGCCCGGGCGGCGGCTACACCTTC.

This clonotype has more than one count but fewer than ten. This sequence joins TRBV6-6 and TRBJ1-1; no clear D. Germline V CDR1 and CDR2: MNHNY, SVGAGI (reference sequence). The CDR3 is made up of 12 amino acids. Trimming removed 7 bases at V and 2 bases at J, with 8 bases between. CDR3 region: CASNLANTEAFF. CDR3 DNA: TGTGCCAGCAACCTGGCCAACACTGAAGCTTTCTTT.

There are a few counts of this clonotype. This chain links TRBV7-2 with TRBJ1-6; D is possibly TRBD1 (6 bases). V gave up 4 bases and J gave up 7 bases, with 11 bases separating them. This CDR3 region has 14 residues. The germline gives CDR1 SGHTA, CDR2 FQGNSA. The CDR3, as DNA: TGTGCCAGCAGCTCCGGGACAACCAATTCACCCCTCCACTTT. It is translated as CASSSGTTNSPLHF.

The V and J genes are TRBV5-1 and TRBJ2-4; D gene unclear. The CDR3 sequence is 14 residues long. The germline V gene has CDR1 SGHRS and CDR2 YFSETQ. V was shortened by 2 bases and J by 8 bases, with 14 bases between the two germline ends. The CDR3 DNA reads TGCGCCAGCAGCTTAATGGCCGGAAAGGACATTCAGTACTTC. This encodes CASSLMAGKDIQYF.

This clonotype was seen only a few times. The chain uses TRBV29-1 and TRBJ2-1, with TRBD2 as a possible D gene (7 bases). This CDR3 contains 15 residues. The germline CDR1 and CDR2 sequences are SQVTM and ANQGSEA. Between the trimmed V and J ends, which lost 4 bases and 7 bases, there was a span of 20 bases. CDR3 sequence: CSVGGPGGVVNEQFF. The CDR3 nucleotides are TGCAGCGTTGGGGGCCCGGGGGGCGTCGTAAATGAGCAGTTCTTC.

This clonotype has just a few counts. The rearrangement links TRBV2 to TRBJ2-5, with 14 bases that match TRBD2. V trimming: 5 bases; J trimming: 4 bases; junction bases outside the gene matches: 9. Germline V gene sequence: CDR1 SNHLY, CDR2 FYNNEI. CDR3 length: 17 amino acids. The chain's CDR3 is CASSRLAGGSRGETQYF. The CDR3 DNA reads TGTGCCAGCAGTCGACTAGCGGGAGGGTCGAGGGGAGAGACCCAGTACTTC. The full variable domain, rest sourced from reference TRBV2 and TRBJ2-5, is EPEVTQTPSHQVTQMGQEVILRCVPISNHLYFYWYRQILGQKVEFLVSFYNNEISEKSEIFDDQFSVERPDGSNFTLKIRSTKLEDSAMYFCASSRLAGGSRGETQYFGPGTRLLVL.

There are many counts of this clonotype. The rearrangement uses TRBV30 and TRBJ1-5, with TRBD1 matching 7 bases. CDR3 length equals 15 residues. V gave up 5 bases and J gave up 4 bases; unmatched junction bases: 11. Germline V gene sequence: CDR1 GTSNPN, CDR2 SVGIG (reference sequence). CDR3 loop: CAWGTTGLENQPQHF. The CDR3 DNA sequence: TGTGCCTGGGGCACGACAGGGCTTGAAAATCAGCCCCAGCATTTT.

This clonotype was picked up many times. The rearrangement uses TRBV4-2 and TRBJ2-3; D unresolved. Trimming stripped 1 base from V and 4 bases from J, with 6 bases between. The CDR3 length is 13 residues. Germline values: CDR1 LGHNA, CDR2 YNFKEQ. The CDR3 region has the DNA TGTGCCAGCAGCCAAGTCTCCTCAGATACGCAGTATTTT. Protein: CASSQVSSDTQYF.

CDR3 nucleotides: TGTGCCTGGAGTCCCTCCTACGAGCAGTACTTC. It is translated as CAWSPSYEQYF. This rearrangement joins TRBV30 to TRBJ2-7; D gene uncertain. CDR1 and CDR2 from the germline V gene are GTSNPN and SVGIG (reference sequence). V was trimmed by 2 bases and J by 0 bases, leaving 2 bases between them. The CDR3 covers 11 residues.

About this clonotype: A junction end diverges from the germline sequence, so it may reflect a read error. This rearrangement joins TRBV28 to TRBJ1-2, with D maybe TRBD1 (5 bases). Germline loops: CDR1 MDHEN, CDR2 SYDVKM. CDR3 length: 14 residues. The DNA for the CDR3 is TGTGCCAGCAGTTCGCAGGGAAGTGGCCGGGGCTACAACTTC. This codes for CASSSQGSGRGYNF.

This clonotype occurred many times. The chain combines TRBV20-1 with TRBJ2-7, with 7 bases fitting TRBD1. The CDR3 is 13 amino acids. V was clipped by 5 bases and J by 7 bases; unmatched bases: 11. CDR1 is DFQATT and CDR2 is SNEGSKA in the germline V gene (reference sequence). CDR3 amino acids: CSALRQGLKEQYF. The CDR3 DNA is TGCAGTGCTCTCCGACAGGGCCTGAAGGAGCAGTACTTC.